This T cell receptor beta chain was obtained from a study of blood T cell repertoires in COVID-19. The CDR3 runs to 13 residues. The germline CDR1 and CDR2 sequences are LNHDA and SQIVND (reference sequence). Trimming removed 5 bases at V and 4 bases at J, with 12 bases between. Generated by immunoSEQ multiplex PCR, the TCRdb table keeps only in-frame clones and is missing some. The table records 200,000 to 300,000 clones, roughly 80% of them present only once. This clonotype was obtained from a woman in her sixties or seventies with active or convalescent COVID-19. Sequenced material: peripheral blood. The chain links TRBV19 to TRBJ2-7; maybe TRBD2 (6 bases). This CDR3 is CASSPGLLYEQYF. CDR3 coding DNA: TGTGCCAGTAGTCCGGGACTTTTATACGAGCAGTACTTC.